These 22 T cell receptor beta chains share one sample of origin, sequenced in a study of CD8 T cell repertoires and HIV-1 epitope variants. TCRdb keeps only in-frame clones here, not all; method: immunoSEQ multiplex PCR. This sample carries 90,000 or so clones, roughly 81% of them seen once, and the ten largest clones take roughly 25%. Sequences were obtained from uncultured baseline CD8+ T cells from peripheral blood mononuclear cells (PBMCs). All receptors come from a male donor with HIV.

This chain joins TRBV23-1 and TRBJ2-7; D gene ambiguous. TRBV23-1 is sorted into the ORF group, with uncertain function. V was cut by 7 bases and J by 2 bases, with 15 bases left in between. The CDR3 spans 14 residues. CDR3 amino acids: CASTHTVITYEQYF. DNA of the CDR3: TGCGCCAGCACCCATACCGTTATCACCTACGAGCAGTACTTC.

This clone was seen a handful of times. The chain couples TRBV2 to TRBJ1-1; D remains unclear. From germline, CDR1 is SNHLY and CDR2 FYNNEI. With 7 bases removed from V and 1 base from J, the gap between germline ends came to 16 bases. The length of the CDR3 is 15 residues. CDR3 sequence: CASKGMNSPNTEAFF. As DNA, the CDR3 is TGTGCCAGCAAGGGAATGAACAGCCCGAACACTGAAGCTTTCTTT.

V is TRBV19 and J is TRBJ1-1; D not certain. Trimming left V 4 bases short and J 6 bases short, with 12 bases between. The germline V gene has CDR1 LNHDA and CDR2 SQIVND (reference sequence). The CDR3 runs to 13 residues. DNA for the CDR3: TGTGCCAGTAGTAGCCCAGAGGACGCTGAAGCTTTCTTT. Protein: CASSSPEDAEAFF. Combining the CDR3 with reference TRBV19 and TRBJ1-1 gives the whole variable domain DGGITQSPKYLFRKEGQNVTLSCEQNLNHDAMYWYRQDPGQGLRLIYYSQIVNDFQKGDIAEGYSVSREKKESFPLTVTSAQKNPTAFYLCASSSPEDAEAFFGQGTRLTVV.

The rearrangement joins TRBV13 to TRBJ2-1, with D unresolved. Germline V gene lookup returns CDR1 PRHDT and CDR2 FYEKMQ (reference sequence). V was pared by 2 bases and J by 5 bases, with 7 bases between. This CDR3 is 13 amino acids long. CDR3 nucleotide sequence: TGTGCCAGCAGCTTATGGCCAAACAATGAGCAGTTCTTC. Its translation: CASSLWPNNEQFF.

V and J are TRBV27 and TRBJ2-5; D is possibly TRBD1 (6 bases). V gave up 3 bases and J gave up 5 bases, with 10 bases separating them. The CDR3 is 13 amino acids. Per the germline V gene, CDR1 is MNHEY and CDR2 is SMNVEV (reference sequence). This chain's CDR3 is CASSFRGYETQYF. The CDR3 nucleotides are TGTGCCAGCAGTTTCAGGGGTTACGAGACCCAGTACTTC.

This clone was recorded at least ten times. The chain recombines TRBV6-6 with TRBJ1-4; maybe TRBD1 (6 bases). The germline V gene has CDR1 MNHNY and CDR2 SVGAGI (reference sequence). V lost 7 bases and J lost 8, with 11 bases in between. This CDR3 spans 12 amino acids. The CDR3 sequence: CASTNGGEKLFF. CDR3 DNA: TGTGCCAGCACCAACGGGGGCGAAAAACTGTTTTTT.

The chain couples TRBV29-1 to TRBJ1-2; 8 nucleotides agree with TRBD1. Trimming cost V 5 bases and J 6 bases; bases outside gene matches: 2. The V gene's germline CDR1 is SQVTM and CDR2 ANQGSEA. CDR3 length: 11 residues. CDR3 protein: CSVQGANGYTF. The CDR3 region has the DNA TGCAGCGTTCAGGGGGCTAATGGCTACACCTTC.

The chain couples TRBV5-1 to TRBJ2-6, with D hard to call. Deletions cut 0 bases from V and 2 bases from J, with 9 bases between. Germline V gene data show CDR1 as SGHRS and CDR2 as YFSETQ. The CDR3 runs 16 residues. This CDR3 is CASSLVSGTGANVLTF. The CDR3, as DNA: TGCGCCAGCAGCTTGGTGTCGGGCACTGGGGCCAACGTCCTGACTTTC.

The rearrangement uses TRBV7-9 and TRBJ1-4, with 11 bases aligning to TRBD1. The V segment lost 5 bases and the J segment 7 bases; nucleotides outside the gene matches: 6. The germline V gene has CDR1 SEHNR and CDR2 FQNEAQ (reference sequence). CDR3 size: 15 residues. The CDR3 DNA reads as TGTGCCAGCAGCCTAATTGGACAGGGGGCTGAAAAACTGTTTTTT. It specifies CASSLIGQGAEKLFF.

CDR3 loop: CASSHTDTQYF. As DNA, the CDR3 is TGCGCCAGCAGCCACACAGATACGCAGTATTTT. The J gene is TRBJ2-3, the V gene TRBV10-2; unclear D gene. Germline CDR1 and CDR2: WSHSY and SAAADI. V was trimmed by 6 bases and J by 2 bases, leaving 3 bases between them. This CDR3 region has 11 residues.

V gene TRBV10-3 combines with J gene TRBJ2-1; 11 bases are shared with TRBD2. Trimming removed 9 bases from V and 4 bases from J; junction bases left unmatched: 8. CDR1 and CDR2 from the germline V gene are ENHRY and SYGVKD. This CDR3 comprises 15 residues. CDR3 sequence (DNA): TGTGCCATTCGGCCGACTAGCGGGGATTACAATGAGCAGTTCTTC. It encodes CAIRPTSGDYNEQFF.

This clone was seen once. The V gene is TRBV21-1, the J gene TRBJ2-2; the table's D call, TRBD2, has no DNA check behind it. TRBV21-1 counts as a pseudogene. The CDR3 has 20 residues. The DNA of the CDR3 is TGTGCCAGCAGCAAGGGGACTAGCGGGAGTAAAAGCGCGAACACCGGGGAGCTGTTTTTT. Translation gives CASSKGTSGSKSANTGELFF.

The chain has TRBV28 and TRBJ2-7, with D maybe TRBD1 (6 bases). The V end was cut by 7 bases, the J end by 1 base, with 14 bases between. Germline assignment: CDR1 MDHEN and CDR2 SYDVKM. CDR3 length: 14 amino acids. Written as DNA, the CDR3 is TGTGCCAGCACCCCCCCCACAGGGTCCTACGAGCAGTACTTC. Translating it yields CASTPPTGSYEQYF. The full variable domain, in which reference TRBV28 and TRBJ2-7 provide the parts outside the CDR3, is DVKVTQSSRYLVKRTGEKVFLECVQDMDHENMFWYRQDPGLGLRLIYFSYDVKMKEKGDIPEGYSVSREKKERFSLILESASTNQTSMYLCASTPPTGSYEQYFGPGTRLTVT.

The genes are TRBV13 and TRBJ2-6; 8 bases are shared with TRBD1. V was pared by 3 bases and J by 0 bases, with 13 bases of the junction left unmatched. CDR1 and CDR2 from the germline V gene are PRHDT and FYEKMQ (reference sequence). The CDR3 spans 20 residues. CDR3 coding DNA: TGTGCCAGCAGCTTCTCCAGGGGGCGTCTAAAGCGCTCTGGGGCCAACGTCCTGACTTTC. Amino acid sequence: CASSFSRGRLKRSGANVLTF.

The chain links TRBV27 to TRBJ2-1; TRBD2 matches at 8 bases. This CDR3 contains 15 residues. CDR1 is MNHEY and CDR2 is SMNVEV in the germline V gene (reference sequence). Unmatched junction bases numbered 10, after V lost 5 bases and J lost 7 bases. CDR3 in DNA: TGTGCCAGCAGTCAATTAGCGGGGCTAGGAAATGAGCAGTTCTTC. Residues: CASSQLAGLGNEQFF.

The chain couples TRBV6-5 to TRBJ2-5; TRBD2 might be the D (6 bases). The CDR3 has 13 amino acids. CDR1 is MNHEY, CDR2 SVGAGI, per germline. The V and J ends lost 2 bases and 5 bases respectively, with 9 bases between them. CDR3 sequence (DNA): TGTGCCAGCAGTTACAGTGGAGGGGAGACCCAGTACTTC. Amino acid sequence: CASSYSGGETQYF.

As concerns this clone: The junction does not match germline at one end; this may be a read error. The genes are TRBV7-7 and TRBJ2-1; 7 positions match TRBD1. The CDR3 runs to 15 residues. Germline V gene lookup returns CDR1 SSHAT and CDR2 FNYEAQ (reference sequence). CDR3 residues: CASSSGQSSYNEQFF. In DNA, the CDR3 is TGTGCTAGCAGCTCGGGACAGAGCTCCTACAATGAGCAGTTCTTC.

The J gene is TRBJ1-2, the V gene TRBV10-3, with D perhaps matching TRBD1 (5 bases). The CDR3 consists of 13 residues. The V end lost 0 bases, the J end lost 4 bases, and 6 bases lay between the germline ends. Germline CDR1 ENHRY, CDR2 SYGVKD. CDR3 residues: CAISESTAYGYTF. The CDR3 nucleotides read TGTGCCATCAGTGAGTCGACAGCCTATGGCTACACCTTC.

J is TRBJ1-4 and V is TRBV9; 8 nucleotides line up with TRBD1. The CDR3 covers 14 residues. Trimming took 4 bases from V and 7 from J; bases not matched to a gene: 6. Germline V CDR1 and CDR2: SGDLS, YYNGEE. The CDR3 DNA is TGTGCCAGCAGCTTGGACAGGGCTGCTGAAAAACTGTTTTTT. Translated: CASSLDRAAEKLFF.

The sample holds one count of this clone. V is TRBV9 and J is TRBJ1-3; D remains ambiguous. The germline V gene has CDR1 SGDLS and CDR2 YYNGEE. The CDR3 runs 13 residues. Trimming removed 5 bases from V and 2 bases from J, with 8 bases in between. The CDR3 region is CASSFKAGNTIYF. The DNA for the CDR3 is TGTGCCAGCAGTTTTAAAGCTGGAAACACCATATATTTT.

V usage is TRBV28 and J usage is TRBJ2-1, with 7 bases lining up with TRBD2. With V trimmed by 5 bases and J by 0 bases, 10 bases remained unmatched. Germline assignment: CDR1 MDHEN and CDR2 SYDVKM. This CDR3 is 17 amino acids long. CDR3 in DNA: TGTGCCAGCAGTACGCGGGGACTATCGAGCTCCTACAATGAGCAGTTCTTC. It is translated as CASSTRGLSSSYNEQFF. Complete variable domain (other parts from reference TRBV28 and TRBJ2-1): DVKVTQSSRYLVKRTGEKVFLECVQDMDHENMFWYRQDPGLGLRLIYFSYDVKMKEKGDIPEGYSVSREKKERFSLILESASTNQTSMYLCASSTRGLSSSYNEQFFGPGTRLTVL.

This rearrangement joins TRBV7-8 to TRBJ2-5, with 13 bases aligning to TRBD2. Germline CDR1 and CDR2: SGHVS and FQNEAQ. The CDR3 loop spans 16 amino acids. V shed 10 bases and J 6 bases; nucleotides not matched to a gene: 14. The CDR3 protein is CAISKMTSGRSKTQYF. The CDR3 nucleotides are TGTGCCATCTCTAAAATGACTAGCGGGAGGTCGAAGACCCAGTACTTC. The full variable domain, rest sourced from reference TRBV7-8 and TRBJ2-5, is GAGVSQSPRYKVAKRGQDVALRCDPISGHVSLFWYQQALGQGPEFLTYFQNEAQLDKSGLPSDRFFAERPEGSVSTLKIQRTQQEDSAVYLCAISKMTSGRSKTQYFGPGTRLLVL.